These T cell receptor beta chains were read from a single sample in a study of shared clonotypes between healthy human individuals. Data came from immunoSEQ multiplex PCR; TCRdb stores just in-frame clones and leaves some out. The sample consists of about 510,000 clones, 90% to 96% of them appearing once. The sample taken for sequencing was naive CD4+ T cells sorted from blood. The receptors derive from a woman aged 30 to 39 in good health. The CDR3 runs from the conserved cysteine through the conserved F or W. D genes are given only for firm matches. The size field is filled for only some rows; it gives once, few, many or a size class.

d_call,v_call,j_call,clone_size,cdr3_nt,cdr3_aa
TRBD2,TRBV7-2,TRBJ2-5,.,TGTGCCAGCAGCCCAAGGTTGCTAGCGGGAGGGAAAGAGACCCAGTACTTC,CASSPRLLAGGKETQYF
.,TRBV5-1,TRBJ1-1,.,TGCGCCAGCAGCCCACGCCCCGCTCCGGTGGGGGGTAACACTGAAGCTTTCTTT,CASSPRPAPVGGNTEAFF
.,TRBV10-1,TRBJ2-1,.,TGCGCCAGCAGTCTATTAGTCGGCCAAAACAATGAGCAGTTCTTC,CASSLLVGQNNEQFF
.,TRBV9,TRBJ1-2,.,TGTGCCAGCAGCCCGATTGGAAACAGGGACGGCTACACCTTC,CASSPIGNRDGYTF
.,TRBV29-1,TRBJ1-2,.,TGCAGCGCCTACGTACTACTTGGCTACACCTTC,CSAYVLLGYTF
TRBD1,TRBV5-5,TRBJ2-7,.,TGTGCCAGCAGCCATCTGACAGGGGTTGGAACCTACGAGCAGTACTTC,CASSHLTGVGTYEQYF
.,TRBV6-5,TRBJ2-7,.,TGTGCCAGCAGTTACAGGTGGCCGGCGGAAGGGTACGAGCAGTACTTC,CASSYRWPAEGYEQYF
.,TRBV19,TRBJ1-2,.,TGTGCCAGTAGTGAACGGGGCCGGTCCTATGGCTACACCTTC,CASSERGRSYGYTF
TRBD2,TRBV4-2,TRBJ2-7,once,TGTGCCAGCAGACCCGATATACTAGCGGGAACCTACGAGCAGTACTTC,CASRPDILAGTYEQYF
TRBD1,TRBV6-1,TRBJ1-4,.,TGTGCCAGCACCCCGAGACAGGGGGCAGGGGAAAAACTGTTTTTT,CASTPRQGAGEKLFF
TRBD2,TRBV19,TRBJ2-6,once,TGTGCCAGTAGTATTCTTGTCGTGGCGGGGGGCTCTGGGGCCAACGTCCTGACTTTC,CASSILVVAGGSGANVLTF
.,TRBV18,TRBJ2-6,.,TGTGCCAGCTCGCAAAGGGTTTCCGGGGCCAACGTCCTGACTTTC,CASSQRVSGANVLTF
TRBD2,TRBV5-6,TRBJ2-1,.,TGTGCCAGCAGCTGGAGCGGGAGGGCCTTCGATGAGCAGTTCTTC,CASSWSGRAFDEQFF
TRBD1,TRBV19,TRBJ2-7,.,TGTGCCAGTAGTCCGGGACAGCGCTCCTACGAGCAGTACTTC,CASSPGQRSYEQYF
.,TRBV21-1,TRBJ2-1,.,TGTGCCAGCAGCAATAGAAGGTTGACCTACAATGAGCAGTTCTTC,CASSNRRLTYNEQFF
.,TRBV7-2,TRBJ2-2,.,TGTGCCAGCAGCTTCCCAGGTAGCGGGGAGCTGTTTTTT,CASSFPGSGELFF
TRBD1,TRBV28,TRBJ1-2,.,TGTGCCAGCAGGGGAGGGGGCAAGAACTATGGCTACACCTTC,CASRGGGKNYGYTF
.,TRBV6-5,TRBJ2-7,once,TGTGCCAGCACCCAAAGAACAGGGTCCTACGAGCAGTACTTC,CASTQRTGSYEQYF
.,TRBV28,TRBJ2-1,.,TGTGCCAGCAGTTTATTACAGGTCAATGAGCAGTTCTTC,CASSLLQVNEQFF
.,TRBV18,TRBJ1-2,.,TGTGCCAGCTCCGAAGACACCCGCTATGGCTACACCTTC,CASSEDTRYGYTF
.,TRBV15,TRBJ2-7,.,TGTGCCACCAGCGGGGCTAACTACGAGCAGTACTTC,CATSGANYEQYF
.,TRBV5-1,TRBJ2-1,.,TGCGCCAGCAGCTTGGCCGGGGGACCTGACAATGAGCAGTTCTTC,CASSLAGGPDNEQFF
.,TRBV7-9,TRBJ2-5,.,TGTGCCAGCAGCTTGGGGCAGCCGACAGAGACCCAGTACTTC,CASSLGQPTETQYF
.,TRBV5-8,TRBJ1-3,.,TGTGCCAGCAGCTTCTCAGGACCCGGAAACACCATATATTTT,CASSFSGPGNTIYF
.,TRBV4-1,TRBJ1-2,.,TGCGCCAGCAGCCAAGTCGGCAGGAAGGAATATGGCTACACCTTC,CASSQVGRKEYGYTF
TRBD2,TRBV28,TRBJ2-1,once,TGTGCCAGCAGTAGAACTAGCGGAGATTACAATGAGCAGTTCTTC,CASSRTSGDYNEQFF
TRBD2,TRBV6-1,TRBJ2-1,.,TGTGCCAGCAGTGAACCGGGACTAGCTCACAATGAGCAGTTCTTC,CASSEPGLAHNEQFF
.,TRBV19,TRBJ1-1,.,TGTGCCTCCAGACTGCTAACAGTCCAATCTGAAGCTTTCTTT,CASRLLTVQSEAFF
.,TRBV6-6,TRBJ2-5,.,TGTGCCAGCACCCGGCGGGAACAAGAGACCCAGTACTTC,CASTRREQETQYF
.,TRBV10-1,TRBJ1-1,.,TGCGCCAGCAGTCCATTGGCGGACCACGGCCAAGCTTTCTTT,CASSPLADHGQAFF
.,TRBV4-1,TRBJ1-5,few,TGCGCCAGCAGCCAAGACCCCTCCAGTCAGCCCCAGCATTTT,CASSQDPSSQPQHF
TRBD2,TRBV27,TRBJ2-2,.,TGTGCCAGCAGTCCACTAGCGGGTTATTCCGGGGAGCTGTTTTTT,CASSPLAGYSGELFF